The clone carrying this T cell receptor beta chain occurred many times. The antigen is unknown. V gave up 4 bases and J gave up 9 bases; unmatched junction bases: 4. Germline loops: CDR1 SGHDT, CDR2 YYEEEE. The CDR3 consists of 12 residues. iRepertoire HTBI primers and Arm-PCR of CDR3 regions built TCR beta libraries. TCRdb analysed the multiplex PCR reads with MiXCR anew, one entry per CDR3 protein. Seen here are approximately 400,000 distinct CDR3 sequences, about 10% observed once, and the top ten hold about 20%. The data are from a study of regulatory T cells in long-lasting Graves disease. The study, taken as a whole, reports: It is possible that accuracy was reduced by the small size of the sample.

Time point meaning: newly diagnosed GD, antithyroid drugs for less than 3 months. PBMC-extracted RNA yielded the TCR library. The same data also contributed to another study, on T cells in Graves' hyperthyroidism and ophthalmopathy. This second report adds: First-round RT-PCR targeting the TCR CDR3 was performed with the HTBI primer set.

Material: peripheral blood mononuclear cells (PBMCs), obtained at new diagnosis, from a patient treated with antithyroid drugs. The TCR comes from a woman between 18 and 29 years old with Graves disease. The chain carries TRBV5-6 and TRBJ1-5, with 7 positions matching TRBD1. Here the CDR3 reads CASSAQGWPQHF. The CDR3 DNA reads TGTGCCAGCAGCGCACAGGGGTGGCCCCAGCATTTT.